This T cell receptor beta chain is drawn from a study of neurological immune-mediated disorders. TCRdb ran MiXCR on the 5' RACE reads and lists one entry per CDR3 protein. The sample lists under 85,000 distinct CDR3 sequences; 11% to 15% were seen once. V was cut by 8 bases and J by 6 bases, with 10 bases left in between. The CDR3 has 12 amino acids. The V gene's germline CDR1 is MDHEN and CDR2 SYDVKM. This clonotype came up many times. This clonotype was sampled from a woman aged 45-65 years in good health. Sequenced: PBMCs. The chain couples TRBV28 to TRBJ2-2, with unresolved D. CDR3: CASGGFPGELFF. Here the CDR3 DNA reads TGTGCCAGCGGTGGGTTCCCCGGGGAGCTGTTTTTT.